This T cell receptor beta chain was sequenced for a study of identical twins (dated by TCRdb to about 2016). Describing the broader study: To test whether fetal clonotypes persist, the study used deep sequencing on TCR alpha and beta repertoires from monozygotic twins, unrelated adults of various ages, and cord blood. To rule out contamination, replicate twin experiments were performed at different times with different library preparation protocols.

Looking up the germline V gene yields CDR1 MDHEN and CDR2 SYDVKM. The CDR3 measures 14 amino acids from cysteine to phenylalanine. This entry keeps only the CDR3 DNA: 42 bases, framed from base 1. Summary of the overall study and its limitations: In monozygotic twins, out-of-frame TCR alpha sharing was systematically underestimated by recombination models, although the models agreed with sharing between unrelated individuals. The excess sharing between twins in beta out-of-frame sequences was weaker because fewer shared sequences reduced the signal-to-noise ratio. Compared with coincidental sharing between unrelated individuals, an excess of low generation-probability sequences was observed among out-of-frame TCR alpha sequences shared between twins. Invariant T cells such as MAIT and iNKT could partly confound zero-insertion analyses, although diverse VJ usage argued against such confounding for most clonotypes. Because the same donors could not be followed over many years, the conclusions depended on cross-sectional statistical analysis. Abundant cord blood beta clonotypes had fewer insertions, young adult naive repertoires showed a similar but weaker trend, and memory repertoires showed no such trend.

The sample holds a few counts of this clonotype. Its specific antigen is unknown. A junction boundary mismatches the germline segment, possibly from a read error. Every donor was a healthy Caucasian. The library was generated by 5' RACE. For sequencing, an Illumina HiSeq 2000 was employed. Template switching added a universal primer binding site, and the final cDNA carried a unique molecular identifier that allowed TCR cDNA molecules to be counted accurately. First-strand cDNA for TCR alpha and beta chains was synthesized from specific primers in the conserved constant-segment region. Each cDNA library was double barcoded, with a SMART-Mk sample barcode plus Illumina barcodes, to control for contamination. Two successive PCR steps introduced TruSeq adapter sequences along with Illumina sample barcodes. TCR alpha and beta cDNA libraries were sequenced on the Illumina HiSeq platform with custom primers. The paper's data handling went like this. MiGEC was used to process raw reads and extract unique molecular identifiers, and MiXCR was used to find CDR3 positions. For each individual, recombination models were inferred using an EM algorithm with the repgenHMM and IGoR tools. The tcR package in R was used for shared clonotype analysis, with sharing normalized by the product of cloneset sizes. Out-of-frame nonproductive sequences were analyzed to study raw recombination free of thymic and clonal selection effects. TCRdb cleaned the public reads at Q25 with fastp, built clones with MiXCR and kept in-frame beta chains. Each CDR3 protein gets just one entry, which takes the most common genes and DNA from the rows behind it. TCRdb assigned the V and J calls; the authors' analysis was not used. Here the sample has 1,800,000 or so distinct CDR3 sequences; about 32% occur a single time. In total, the top ten clones hold 0.27% of the sample.

The sequence came from a newborn girl in good health. The rearrangement combines TRBV28 with TRBJ2-7; 9 junctional bases match TRBD1. Sequenced material: cord blood. The sequenced DNA is TGTGCCAGCAAGCCGGGACAGGGCTCCAACGAGCAGTACTTC. This translates into CASKPGQGSNEQYF.